The 25 T cell receptor beta chains in this list originate from one sample, sequenced in a study of control samples from healthy donors and cancer patients. Assay: immunoSEQ multiplex PCR; the TCRdb copy retains only in-frame clones and omits some. Of under 150,000 clones listed, 80% to 90% are singletons. The sequenced sample consisted of PBMCs. These receptors were obtained from a woman between 45 and 60 years old with colorectal cancer.

This clone appeared once. This rearrangement joins TRBV10-3 to TRBJ2-2; D is perhaps TRBD1 or TRBD2 (5 bases each). The ends were cut back, 6 bases at V and 0 bases at J, with 8 bases in the middle. CDR1 and CDR2 from the germline V gene are ENHRY and SYGVKD. CDR3 length: 14 residues. The CDR3 sequence: CAIRGTANTGELFF. The CDR3 coding sequence is TGTGCCATCAGGGGGACGGCGAACACCGGGGAGCTGTTTTTT.

The chain couples TRBV15 to TRBJ2-1; possible D gene TRBD1, 6 bases. Germline V gene lookup returns CDR1 LNHNV and CDR2 YYDKDF (reference sequence). Trimming shortened V by 3 bases and J by 3 bases, and 12 bases separated the two germline ends. This CDR3 has 15 residues. CDR3 DNA: TGTGCCACCAGCAGGACAGGATCGGTCTACAATGAGCAGTTCTTC. Translating gives CATSRTGSVYNEQFF.

The V gene is TRBV5-6, the J gene TRBJ1-4, with 8 bases that match TRBD1. Per germline, CDR1 SGHDT and CDR2 YYEEEE. Trimming cost V 4 bases and J 8 bases; bases outside gene matches: 10. The CDR3 runs to 15 residues. CDR3 residues: CASSEGQGSLEKLFF. In nucleotides, the CDR3 is TGTGCCAGCAGCGAAGGACAGGGTTCCTTGGAAAAACTGTTTTTT.

The J gene is TRBJ1-5, the V gene TRBV7-2; D ambiguous. The CDR3 covers 16 residues. V lost 0 bases to trimming and J lost 3 bases, with 12 bases between them. Germline V gene lookup returns CDR1 SGHTA and CDR2 FQGNSA. CDR3 DNA sequence: TGTGCCAGCAGCTTAGCCTATTCTCGAAACAATCAGCCCCAGCATTTT. This codes for CASSLAYSRNNQPQHF. The full variable domain, rest sourced from reference TRBV7-2 and TRBJ1-5, is GAGVSQSPSNKVTEKGKDVELRCDPISGHTALYWYRQSLGQGLEFLIYFQGNSAPDKSGLPSDRFSAERTGGSVSTLTIQRTQQEDSAVYLCASSLAYSRNNQPQHFGDGTRLSIL.

CDR3: CSASFSQGIPYEQYF. The CDR3, as DNA: TGCAGTGCTAGTTTCAGCCAGGGAATTCCCTACGAGCAGTACTTC. The chain recombines TRBV20-1 with TRBJ2-7; TRBD1 might be the D (5 bases). CDR1 is DFQATT, CDR2 SNEGSKA, per germline (reference sequence). Trimming stripped 3 bases from V and 2 bases from J, with 17 bases between. The CDR3 contains 15 residues.

The chain recombines TRBV30 with TRBJ2-2; D is undetermined. The CDR3 consists of 13 residues. CDR1 and CDR2 (germline): GTSNPN, SVGIG (reference sequence). V dropped 4 bases and J dropped 3 bases, with 9 bases sitting between them. The CDR3 is CAWKLGDTGELFF. The CDR3 DNA follows: TGTGCCTGGAAGCTAGGCGACACCGGGGAGCTGTTTTTT. Filled out from reference TRBV30 and TRBJ2-2, the complete variable domain reads SQTIHQWPATLVQPVGSPLSLECTVEGTSNPNLYWYRQAAGRGLQLLFYSVGIGQISSEVPQNLSASRPQDRQFILSSKKLLLSDSGFYLCAWKLGDTGELFFGEGSRLTVL.

This chain connects TRBV5-1 to TRBJ2-1; 9 bases map to TRBD2. Germline-derived CDR1 and CDR2 are SGHRS and YFSETQ. The CDR3 has 16 residues. The trim removed 0 bases at V and 2 bases at J, leaving 3 bases unmatched. This CDR3 reads CASSLAGLATYNEQFF. CDR3 coding DNA: TGCGCCAGCAGCTTGGCCGGACTAGCGACCTACAATGAGCAGTTCTTC.

The genes are TRBV6-4 and TRBJ1-5; a weak D match, TRBD1 (5 bases). Germline V gives CDR1 MRHNA, CDR2 SNTAGT. The length of the CDR3 is 14 residues. With 10 bases removed from V and 4 bases from J, the gap between germline ends came to 17 bases. The CDR3 loop reads CAIGLGVGNQPQHF. In nucleotides, the CDR3 is TGTGCCATCGGCCTGGGGGTTGGAAATCAGCCCCAGCATTTT.

This clone occurred once. This rearrangement joins TRBV2 to TRBJ2-7; 7 positions match TRBD1. Germline V CDR1 and CDR2: SNHLY, FYNNEI. CDR3 length equals 12 residues. The junction had 5 bases not matched to a gene; V was cut back by 6 bases and J by 6 bases. For the CDR3, the DNA is TGTGCCAGCAGCCGCAGACAGGGCGAGCAGTACTTC. Translating it yields CASSRRQGEQYF. Full variable domain (remainder filled in from reference TRBV2 and TRBJ2-7): EPEVTQTPSHQVTQMGQEVILRCVPISNHLYFYWYRQILGQKVEFLVSFYNNEISEKSEIFDDQFSVERPDGSNFTLKIRSTKLEDSAMYFCASSRRQGEQYFGPGTRLTVT.

This chain links TRBV19 with TRBJ1-2, with D unclear. The V end was cut by 3 bases, the J end by 4 bases, with 12 bases between. This CDR3 contains 14 residues. Germline values: CDR1 LNHDA, CDR2 SQIVND (reference sequence). Written as DNA, the CDR3 is TGTGCCAGTAGTATCGGAAGAACCCCCTATGGCTACACCTTC. It encodes CASSIGRTPYGYTF.

This chain connects TRBV11-2 to TRBJ1-4; the D is unclear. Germline V gene lookup returns CDR1 SGHAT and CDR2 FQNNGV. The CDR3 is 15 residues long. Trimming took 3 bases from V and 7 from J, leaving 15 bases between them. Here the CDR3 reads CASSFSVDMGEKLFF. The CDR3 nucleotides are TGTGCCAGCAGCTTCTCTGTCGACATGGGTGAAAAACTGTTTTTT.

This chain links TRBV25-1 with TRBJ2-5; 12 nucleotides agree with TRBD2. The CDR3 runs to 16 residues. Germline trimming cut 2 bases from V and 5 bases from J; bases unmatched to any gene: 6. Per germline, CDR1 MGHDK and CDR2 SYGVNS. CDR3 in amino acids: CASSETASGGAETQYF. The CDR3 nucleotides read TGTGCCAGCAGTGAAACCGCTAGCGGGGGGGCTGAGACCCAGTACTTC.

The chain is built from TRBV27 and TRBJ2-2, with 8 nucleotides matching TRBD2. V shed 6 bases and J 4 bases; nucleotides not matched to a gene: 4. This CDR3 has 14 residues. Germline CDR1 and CDR2: MNHEY and SMNVEV (reference sequence). CDR3 in DNA: TGTGCCAGCAGCCCGGGGGGGATCACCGGGGAGCTGTTTTTT. This sequence encodes CASSPGGITGELFF.

Written as DNA, the CDR3 is TGTGCCAGCAGTTCCGAGCGGGAGGTCACCGGGGAGCTGTTTTTT. Protein product: CASSSEREVTGELFF. The chain employs TRBV6-2 or TRBV6-3 and TRBJ2-2, with 9 bases identical to TRBD2. The germline CDR1 and CDR2 sequences are MNHEY and SVGEGT. The CDR3 is made up of 15 amino acids. The V gene end was trimmed by 4 bases and the J gene end by 4 bases; junction bases not matched to a gene: 4.

The genes are TRBV28 and TRBJ1-1; D uncertain. With 5 bases removed from V and 0 bases from J, the gap between germline ends came to 19 bases. The CDR3 consists of 17 residues. From germline, CDR1 is MDHEN and CDR2 SYDVKM. The CDR3 DNA reads as TGTGCCAGCAGTCTACATGGAGGAGGGAGGCTGAACACTGAAGCTTTCTTT. Translating it yields CASSLHGGGRLNTEAFF.

The chain carries TRBV5-1 and TRBJ2-5, with D maybe TRBD2 (6 bases). Germline assignment: CDR1 SGHRS and CDR2 YFSETQ. The V gene lost 4 bases and the J gene lost 7 bases, with 20 bases spanning the gap. CDR3 length: 15 amino acids. CDR3 protein: CASSQSPDQAGTQYF. The CDR3 nucleotides read TGCGCCAGCAGCCAGTCTCCGGACCAAGCGGGGACCCAGTACTTC.

The chain recombines TRBV28 with TRBJ1-1; D not certain. CDR1 is MDHEN, CDR2 SYDVKM, per germline. Trimming pared 3 bases from V and 10 bases from J, leaving 9 bases between. This CDR3 has 11 amino acids. The CDR3 DNA reads as TGTGCCAGCAGTTTTTCAGATTCAGCTTTCTTT. It specifies CASSFSDSAFF.

The chain links TRBV2 to TRBJ1-5, with 8 bases lining up with TRBD1. V was pared by 7 bases and J by 0 bases, with 14 bases of the junction left unmatched. Germline values: CDR1 SNHLY, CDR2 FYNNEI. The CDR3 spans 18 residues. CDR3 bases: TGTGCCAGCACCCTGGGACAGGAGTCTCCAGATAGCAATCAGCCCCAGCATTTT. Its protein product is CASTLGQESPDSNQPQHF.

This chain connects TRBV27 to TRBJ1-1; 9 bases map to TRBD1. The V gene end was trimmed by 6 bases and the J gene end by 6 bases; junction bases not matched to a gene: 2. Germline V CDR1 and CDR2: MNHEY, SMNVEV (reference sequence). This CDR3 region has 12 residues. CDR3 nucleotides: TGTGCCAGCAGCGACAGGGGGGCTGAAGCTTTCTTT. Translation gives CASSDRGAEAFF.

The chain is built from TRBV5-6 and TRBJ1-1; 8 bases agree with TRBD1. Trimming at V came to 4 bases and at J to 4 bases, leaving 9 bases not matched to a gene. This CDR3 region has 15 residues. CDR1 SGHDT and CDR2 YYEEEE come from the germline V gene. CDR3 sequence: CASSGLGQGGTEAFF. The DNA for the CDR3 is TGTGCCAGCAGCGGGCTTGGACAGGGCGGCACTGAAGCTTTCTTT.

V gene TRBV7-8 combines with J gene TRBJ2-5, with unresolved D. Trimming cost V 5 bases and J 9 bases, with 13 bases left between them. Germline V lookup: CDR1 SGHVS, CDR2 FQNEAQ. The CDR3 consists of 12 residues. CDR3: CASSPVASSQYF. For the CDR3, the DNA is TGTGCCAGCAGCCCTGTCGCGAGTTCCCAGTACTTC.

V is TRBV5-1 and J is TRBJ2-1; TRBD2 matches 11 bases. This CDR3 has 14 residues. CDR1 is SGHRS and CDR2 is YFSETQ in the germline V gene. V was clipped by 5 bases and J by 5 bases; unmatched bases: 3. The CDR3 region is CASRLAGDNNEQFF. The CDR3, as DNA: TGCGCCAGCAGACTAGCGGGAGACAACAATGAGCAGTTCTTC. The variable domain in full, completed from reference TRBV5-1 and TRBJ2-1, reads KAGVTQTPRYLIKTRGQQVTLSCSPISGHRSVSWYQQTPGQGLQFLFEYFSETQRNKGNFPGRFSGRQFSNSRSEMNVSTLELGDSALYLCASRLAGDNNEQFFGPGTRLTVL.

This sequence joins TRBV7-9 and TRBJ2-7, with D perhaps TRBD2 (6 bases). CDR3 length: 13 residues. The germline V gene encodes CDR1 SEHNR and CDR2 FQNEAQ (reference sequence). Trimming shortened V by 6 bases and J by 1 base, and 10 bases separated the two germline ends. CDR3 amino acids: CASRGTDSYEQYF. The DNA for the CDR3 is TGTGCCAGCAGGGGGACTGATTCCTACGAGCAGTACTTC.

The chain links TRBV9 to TRBJ1-1, with 7 nucleotides matching TRBD1. CDR1 is SGDLS and CDR2 is YYNGEE in the germline V gene. There are 15 residues in the CDR3. Trimming took 1 base from V and 3 from J; bases not matched to a gene: 6. The CDR3 region is CASSVSRGSDTEAFF. The CDR3 DNA reads as TGTGCCAGCAGCGTATCCAGGGGGTCGGACACTGAAGCTTTCTTT.

This clone was observed a few times. V gene TRBV5-1 combines with J gene TRBJ2-7; tentative D call: TRBD2 (6 bases). Germline V CDR1 and CDR2: SGHRS, YFSETQ. The CDR3 has 14 residues. Trimming left V 3 bases short and J 3 bases short, with 13 bases between. The CDR3 protein is CASSSRLGDYEQYF. The DNA for the CDR3 is TGCGCCAGCAGCTCGAGACTAGGGGACTACGAGCAGTACTTC.